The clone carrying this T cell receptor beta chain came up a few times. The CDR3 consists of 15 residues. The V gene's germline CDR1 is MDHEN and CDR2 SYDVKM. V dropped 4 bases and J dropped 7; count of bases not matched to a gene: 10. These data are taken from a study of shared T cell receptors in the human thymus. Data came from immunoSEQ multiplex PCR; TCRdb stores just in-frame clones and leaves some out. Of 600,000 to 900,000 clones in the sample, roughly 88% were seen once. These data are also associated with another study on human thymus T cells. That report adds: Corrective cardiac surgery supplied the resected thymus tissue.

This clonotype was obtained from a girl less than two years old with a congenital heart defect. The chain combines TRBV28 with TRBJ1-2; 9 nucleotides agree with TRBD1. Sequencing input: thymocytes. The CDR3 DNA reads TGTGCCAGCAGTTCCCGGGACAGGGACCTCGCTGGCTACACCTTC. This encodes CASSSRDRDLAGYTF.